This T cell receptor beta chain stems from a study of technical replicates of blood from several donors. CDR1 SGHNT and CDR2 YYREEE come from the germline V gene (reference sequence). The CDR3 spans 12 residues. Repertoires were generated with immunoSEQ multiplex PCR, while TCRdb's copy carries only in-frame clones and drops some. This table has under 95,000 clones, around 93% appearing once. Sequenced material: T cells isolated from PBMCs. This clonotype originated in a human donor in good health. V gene TRBV5-4 combines with J gene TRBJ2-2, with D unclear. CDR3 residues: CAEIPNTGELFF. CDR3 DNA: TGTGCGGAGATTCCGAACACCGGGGAGCTGTTTTTT.